The clone carrying this T cell receptor beta chain was counted many times. It was by 5'RACE with 10-nucleotide random UMIs that the cDNA was made. One entry per CDR3 protein, called by TCRdb with MiXCR from the 5' RACE reads. The sample lists over 50,000 distinct CDR3 sequences; 3% to 4% were seen once. The sample belongs to a study of neurological immune-mediated disorders. There are 15 residues in the CDR3. The V end was cut by 1 base, the J end by 5 bases, with 17 bases between. Looked up from germline, CDR1 is DFQATT and CDR2 is SNEGSKA (reference sequence). The starting material, 2 million PBMCs stored at -80 C, gave rise to the unsorted libraries.

The sequence was obtained from a man aged 40-50 years with multiple sclerosis. The sequencing input was PBMCs. The chain carries TRBV20-1 and TRBJ2-5; TRBD1 is a possible D gene (6 bases). The CDR3 reads CSARGGGELGETQYF. CDR3 coding DNA: TGCAGTGCTAGAGGAGGGGGAGAGTTGGGGGAGACCCAGTACTTC.